The 10 T cell receptor beta chains presented below share a single source sample, sequenced in a study of blood T cells in healthy people across ages. Using a J-beta primer mix together with a sample-barcoded 5' primer, a second PCR was run for about 6 to 12 cycles. TCRdb independently ran MiXCR on the 5' RACE reads; one entry per CDR3 protein. The data show 550,000 to 750,000 distinct CDR3 sequences, with 21% seen just once and roughly 3.6% held by the top ten. The sequenced sample was blood. The receptors shown here come from a man in his sixties or seventies in good health.

This clonotype has just a few counts. A junction end diverges from the germline sequence, so it may reflect a read error. The chain employs TRBV2 and TRBJ2-7; D not resolved. The CDR3 runs 14 residues. The V gene's germline CDR1 is SNHLY and CDR2 FYNNEI. The CDR3 is CAGSRLSSSYEQYF. CDR3 nucleotides: TGTGCCGGCAGTCGGCTTTCAAGCTCCTACGAGCAGTACTTC.

The rearrangement joins TRBV20-1 to TRBJ1-5, with 11 bases matching TRBD1. After removal of 2 bases from V and 0 bases from J, the junction contained 3 bases not matched to a gene. Per germline, CDR1 DFQATT and CDR2 SNEGSKA (reference sequence). The CDR3 has 16 amino acids. This CDR3 reads CSARYGTGGSNQPQHF. Written as DNA, the CDR3 is TGCAGTGCTAGATACGGGACAGGGGGTAGCAATCAGCCCCAGCATTTT.

J is TRBJ1-2 and V is TRBV29-1; D is perhaps TRBD1 (5 bases). This CDR3 has 11 amino acids. The germline CDR1 and CDR2 sequences are SQVTM and ANQGSEA. V lost 7 bases and J lost 4, with 10 bases in between. The CDR3 DNA reads as TGCAGCGCCCAGACAGTCTATGGCTACACCTTC. Translated: CSAQTVYGYTF.

This clonotype was detected ten times or more. The chain has TRBV29-1 and TRBJ2-7; possibly TRBD2 for D (6 bases). Trimming left V 3 bases short and J 4 bases short, with 7 bases between. CDR3 length: 11 amino acids. Germline V CDR1 and CDR2: SQVTM, ANQGSEA. CDR3 coding DNA: TGCAGCGTTGACAGCGGGTACGAGCAGTACTTC. Translation gives CSVDSGYEQYF.

The chain couples TRBV7-9 to TRBJ2-3; D gene uncertain. Germline loops: CDR1 SEHNR, CDR2 FQNEAQ (reference sequence). The CDR3 has 14 residues. V was trimmed by 5 bases and J by 3 bases, leaving 12 bases between them. The CDR3 DNA follows: TGTGCCAGCAGCCCCGAGGTACTAACAGATACGCAGTATTTT. It specifies CASSPEVLTDTQYF.

This chain connects TRBV29-1 to TRBJ2-5; D unclear. The CDR3 contains 9 residues. Trimming cost V 8 bases and J 3 bases, with 4 bases left between them. Germline V lookup: CDR1 SQVTM, CDR2 ANQGSEA. In nucleotides, the CDR3 is TGCAGCACCGAAGAGACCCAGTACTTC. Its protein is CSTEETQYF.

This clonotype came up a few times. J is TRBJ2-4 and V is TRBV7-9; D is undetermined. Looked up from germline, CDR1 is SEHNR and CDR2 is FQNEAQ (reference sequence). Trimming took 1 base from V and 8 from J, leaving 12 bases between them. The CDR3 loop spans 14 amino acids. CDR3 protein: CASSLDGVLDIQYF. The CDR3 DNA follows: TGTGCCAGCAGCTTAGATGGGGTATTGGACATTCAGTACTTC.

This clonotype has at least ten counts. The chain links TRBV28 to TRBJ2-7, with 9 bases that match TRBD2. Germline CDR1 reads MDHEN; CDR2 reads SYDVKM. CDR3 length equals 15 residues. V shed 10 bases and J 5 bases; nucleotides not matched to a gene: 15. CDR3 amino acids: CATERLAGSSNEQYF. Written as DNA, the CDR3 is TGTGCCACCGAAAGGCTAGCGGGAAGTAGCAACGAGCAGTACTTC.

Turning to this clonotype: This may come from a read error, since a much larger clone is one base off. V and J are TRBV18 and TRBJ2-3, with no clear D. Germline V gene lookup returns CDR1 KGHSH and CDR2 LQKENI. The CDR3 covers 13 residues. The V end was cut by 1 base, the J end by 1 base, with 3 bases between. The CDR3, as DNA: TGTGCCAGCTCACCACAGCGCACAGATACGCAGTATTTT. Translating gives CASSPQRTDTQYF.

This clonotype has just a few counts. At one boundary the junction diverges from the germline segment, which might be a read error. The rearrangement joins TRBV12-3 or TRBV12-4 to TRBJ2-3; the D gene is possibly TRBD2 (6 bases). This CDR3 contains 13 residues. The CDR3 bases are TGTGCCAGCAGTCTCCAGCGGGTGAATACGCGGTATTTT. This codes for CASSLQRVNTRYF.